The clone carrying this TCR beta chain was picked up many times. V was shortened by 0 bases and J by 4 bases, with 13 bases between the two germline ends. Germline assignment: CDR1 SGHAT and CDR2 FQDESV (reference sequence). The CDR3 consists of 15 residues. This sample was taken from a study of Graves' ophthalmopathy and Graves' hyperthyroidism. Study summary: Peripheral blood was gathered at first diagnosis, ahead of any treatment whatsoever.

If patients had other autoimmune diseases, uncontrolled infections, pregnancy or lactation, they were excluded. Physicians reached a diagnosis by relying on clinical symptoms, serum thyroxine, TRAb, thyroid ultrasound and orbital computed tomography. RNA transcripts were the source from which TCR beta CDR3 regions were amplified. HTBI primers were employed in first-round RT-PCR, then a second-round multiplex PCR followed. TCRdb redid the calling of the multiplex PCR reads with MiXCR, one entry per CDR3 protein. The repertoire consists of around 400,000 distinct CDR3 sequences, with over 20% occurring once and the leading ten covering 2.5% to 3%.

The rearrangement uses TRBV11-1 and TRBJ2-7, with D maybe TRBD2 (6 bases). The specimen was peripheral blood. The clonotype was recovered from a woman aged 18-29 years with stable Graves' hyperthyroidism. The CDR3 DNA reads TGTGCCAGCAGCTTAGCGGGGGGTACGTCGTACGAGCAGTACTTC. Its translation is CASSLAGGTSYEQYF.